The source of this T cell receptor (beta chain) is a study of T cell repertoires in cytomegalovirus infection. Study-level information: Matching HLA type, along with CMV infection, was indicated by public TCR beta signatures.

In germline, CDR1 is MNHEY, CDR2 SVGEGT. This CDR3 contains 16 residues. V lost 4 bases and J 3 bases, leaving 19 bases between the germline ends. This clonotype has just a few counts. Its target is not known. TCRdb independently ran MiXCR on the reads; one entry per CDR3 protein. The data show roughly 51,000 distinct CDR3 sequences, 20% to 25% seen once. The clonotype was recovered from a human donor in good health (CMV status not recorded). Some clones in this sample may be carry-over from other donors' samples. The V call is TRBV6-2 or TRBV6-3, the J call TRBJ2-7, with D possibly TRBD2 on 5 matching bases. This specimen consisted of CD8+ T cells from cultured PBMCs, obtained from culture after CMV antigen stimulation. CDR3 nucleotide sequence: TGTGCCAGCAGTTCACTCGGTCTCGGACTTAACTACGAGCAGTACTTC. Protein sequence: CASSSLGLGLNYEQYF.